This T cell receptor beta chain was documented in a study of blood T cell repertoires in COVID-19. Clones were sequenced by immunoSEQ multiplex PCR, and TCRdb holds only the in-frame ones, with some missing. This table holds about 190,000 clones, under 90% found once. This CDR3 contains 18 residues. The junction had 9 bases not matched to a gene; V was cut back by 0 bases and J by 5 bases. Per the germline V gene, CDR1 is LGHNA and CDR2 is YNFKEQ. The sample was peripheral blood. This sequence was found in a man in his forties with acute or convalescent COVID-19. V usage is TRBV4-2 and J usage is TRBJ2-1, with 11 nucleotides matching TRBD2. CDR3 protein: CASSQDRALAGGHNEQFF. Here the CDR3 DNA reads TGTGCCAGCAGCCAAGATAGAGCCCTAGCGGGGGGCCACAATGAGCAGTTCTTC.